This T cell receptor beta chain was obtained from a study of cytomegalovirus exposure and HLA in healthy donors. Whole-study findings and limits: On later analysis, the bulk of CMV-associated TCR beta chains appeared to be HLA-restricted. Later examination showed HLA-associated TCR beta chains had greater clonal expansion than equally common others. Most TCR sequences showed up rarely, but some public TCRs showed up in many donors.

The PCR made use of 60 Vbeta and 13 Jbeta primers. Profiling relied on immunoSEQ multiplex PCR, and the TCRdb table lists in-frame clones only, not all of them. The table includes 150,000 to 200,000 clones, 65% to 70% detected once. The ends were cut back, 2 bases at V and 8 bases at J, with 18 bases in the middle. The CDR3 totals 15 residues. The germline CDR1 and CDR2 sequences are SGHVS and FQNEAQ. In the case of this clone: Antigen: not known.

The sequenced material came from PBMCs. V gene TRBV7-8 combines with J gene TRBJ1-2; tentative D call: TRBD1 (6 bases). This TCR was recovered from a woman under 30 in good health and CMV-seropositive. The CDR3: CASSLSRHRAEGYTF. CDR3 sequence (DNA): TGTGCCAGCAGCTTAAGTAGGCACAGGGCGGAAGGCTACACCTTC.